The clone carrying this TCR beta chain occurred many times. Its specificity is unknown. Trimming took 5 bases from V and 0 from J; bases not matched to a gene: 2. This CDR3 has 14 amino acids. Germline CDR1 and CDR2: ENHRY and SYGVKD. The sample originates from a study of beta chain features in type 1 diabetes. General study points: Shorter TCRB CDR3s, moderately but significantly so, were found in Type 1 diabetes patients in all four CD4+ subsets.

Expressed TCRB transcripts were sequenced after all isolated RNA was converted to cDNA. Here immunoSEQ multiplex PCR was the method, and the copy in TCRdb shows in-frame clones only, minus some. The sample records about 390,000 clones, 9.6% being singletons. This clonotype was obtained from a man younger than 45 with type 1 diabetes. The gene calls are TRBV10-3 and TRBJ2-5, with 8 bases fitting TRBD1. The source material was central memory CD4+ T cells from blood. CDR3 protein: CAISPGGDQETQYF. CDR3 DNA sequence: TGTGCCATCAGTCCAGGGGGCGACCAAGAGACCCAGTACTTC.